A selection of T cell receptor beta chains follows, all from one sample in a study of graft-versus-host responses after intestinal transplantation. Their cognate antigens are unknown. The assay was immunoSEQ multiplex PCR, and TCRdb's table has in-frame clones only and misses some. The sample has around 84,000 clones; over 80% are singletons. The sample here was unstimulated CD8+ T cells sorted from spleen or lymph node cells, taken before intestinal transplant. The receptors were gathered from a human donor who received an intestinal transplant. The CDR3 runs from the conserved cysteine through the conserved F or W. A D gene is named only where the DNA matches it firmly. Rows may omit the clone size; those that give it use once, few, many or a size class.

CASSLRHGGCCMTYEQYF	TGTGCCAGCAGCTTACGTCACGGCGGGTGCTGCATGACCTACGAGCAGTACTTC	-	-	TRBV7-2	TRBJ2-7
CASNLQGDGTEAFF	TGTGCCAGCAACCTACAGGGGGATGGAACTGAAGCTTTCTTT	TRBD1	-	TRBV28	TRBJ1-1
CASSRTAGFVYEQYF	TGCGCCAGCAGCCGGACGGCGGGGTTCGTCTACGAGCAGTACTTC	-	-	TRBV4-1	TRBJ2-7
CAWSVRTGYYEQYF	TGTGCCTGGAGTGTCAGGACAGGATACTACGAGCAGTACTTC	TRBD1	-	TRBV30	TRBJ2-7
CASSIARTGLTEQYF	TGTGCCAGTAGTATAGCCCGGACAGGATTGACCGAGCAGTACTTC	TRBD1	-	TRBV19	TRBJ2-7
CAWSTGGVQPQHF	TGTGCCTGGTCGACAGGGGGCGTTCAGCCCCAGCATTTT	TRBD1	-	TRBV30	TRBJ1-5
CASMTRTGAEGNIQYF	TGTGCCAGCATGACCCGGACGGGAGCAGAGGGAAACATTCAGTACTTC	-	-	TRBV2	TRBJ2-4
CATSTGTNQPQHF	TGTGCCACCAGTACCGGAACTAATCAGCCCCAGCATTTT	-	-	TRBV15	TRBJ1-5
CASRPPGRKGAEQYF	TGTGCCAGCAGACCTCCGGGACGCAAGGGTGCCGAGCAGTACTTC	-	-	TRBV6-1	TRBJ2-7
CASSFPKAGRSSYNEQFF	TGTGCCAGCAGCTTCCCTAAAGCGGGGAGAAGCTCCTACAATGAGCAGTTCTTC	TRBD2	-	TRBV7-9	TRBJ2-1
CSGGLAGYEQYF	TGCAGCGGGGGACTAGCGGGTTACGAGCAGTACTTC	TRBD2	-	TRBV29-1	TRBJ2-7
CASSPIQISGGANTQYF	TGCGCCAGCAGCCCAATCCAAATTAGCGGGGGGGCAAATACGCAGTATTTT	TRBD2	-	TRBV4-1	TRBJ2-3
CASSLEGRFGLQETQYF	TGTGCCAGCAGCTTAGAGGGCCGTTTCGGGCTCCAAGAGACCCAGTACTTC	-	once	TRBV7-3	TRBJ2-5
CASSFTGGWGYTF	TGCGCCAGCAGCTTTACAGGGGGTTGGGGCTACACCTTC	TRBD1	-	TRBV5-1	TRBJ1-2
CASSEGLALRETQYF	TGTGCCAGCAGCGAGGGACTAGCATTGAGGGAGACCCAGTACTTC	TRBD2	once	TRBV9	TRBJ2-5
CASSSAGLAVYNEQFF	TGTGCCAGCAGCTCGGCGGGACTAGCGGTATACAATGAGCAGTTCTTC	TRBD2	-	TRBV13	TRBJ2-1
CASSPLSVNYGYTF	TGTGCCAGCAGTCCCCTCAGTGTTAACTATGGCTACACCTTC	-	-	TRBV27	TRBJ1-2
CASSLSGNQPQHF	TGTGCCAGCAGCTTAAGCGGAAATCAGCCCCAGCATTTT	-	-	TRBV5-4	TRBJ1-5
CASSLGWVQGLGETQYF	TGTGCCAGCAGCTTGGGATGGGTGCAGGGACTAGGGGAGACCCAGTACTTC	TRBD2	-	TRBV5-4	TRBJ2-5
CASSPYVRGLDTQYF	TGTGCCAGCTCACCCTACGTCAGGGGTTTAGATACGCAGTATTTT	-	-	TRBV18	TRBJ2-3
CASSLGGGKNIQYF	TGTGCCAGCAGCTTAGGAGGAGGTAAAAACATTCAGTACTTC	-	-	TRBV13	TRBJ2-4
CASSPTRVRENTEAFF	TGTGCCAGCTCACCAACCCGGGTCAGGGAGAACACTGAAGCTTTCTTT	-	-	TRBV18	TRBJ1-1
CASSSQGSHEQFF	TGCGCCAGCAGCTCGCAGGGCAGCCATGAGCAGTTCTTC	-	-	TRBV5-1	TRBJ2-1
CASSLITDTQYF	TGTGCCAGCAGCCTCATCACAGATACGCAGTATTTT	-	-	TRBV9	TRBJ2-3
CATSTGMSGELFF	TGTGCCACCAGCACCGGGATGAGCGGGGAGCTGTTTTTT	-	-	TRBV15	TRBJ2-2
CASSETALGTDTQYF	TGTGCCAGCAGTGAAACAGCCTTGGGCACAGATACGCAGTATTTT	-	once	TRBV6-1	TRBJ2-3
CASSLWGVNQPQHF	TGTGCCAGCAGTTTATGGGGGGTCAATCAGCCCCAGCATTTT	-	once	TRBV27	TRBJ1-5
CASGVRTGGLDEQYF	TGTGCCAGCGGAGTCCGGACAGGGGGCCTTGACGAGCAGTACTTC	TRBD1	-	TRBV6-1	TRBJ2-7
CASSYSRGPEAFF	TGTGCCAGCAGTTACTCTAGGGGGCCCGAAGCTTTCTTT	TRBD1	-	TRBV6-6	TRBJ1-1
CASSLALFNQPQHF	TGTGCCAGCAGTTTGGCATTATTCAATCAGCCCCAGCATTTT	-	-	TRBV6-6	TRBJ1-5
CASSRGGETQYF	TGTGCCAGCAGTAGGGGAGGGGAGACCCAGTACTTC	TRBD2	few	TRBV25-1	TRBJ2-5
CASSLVGTFGGTYYEQYF	TGTGCCAGCAGCTTGGTTGGGACTTTCGGGGGCACCTACTACGAGCAGTACTTC	-	-	TRBV5-6	TRBJ2-7
CASSGEQGGVEQYF	TGTGCCAGCAGTGGAGAGCAGGGAGGGGTCGAGCAGTACTTC	TRBD2	-	TRBV11-1	TRBJ2-7
CASSVSDRLPTGANVLTF	TGTGCCAGCAGCGTATCGGACAGACTGCCTACTGGGGCCAACGTCCTGACTTTC	-	-	TRBV5-5	TRBJ2-6
CAIGRTGGLYGYTF	TGTGCCATCGGTAGGACAGGGGGCTTGTATGGCTACACCTTC	TRBD1	-	TRBV10-3	TRBJ1-2
CASVDRGYEQYF	TGTGCCAGCGTCGACAGGGGCTACGAGCAGTACTTC	TRBD1	few	TRBV2	TRBJ2-7
CASSYLSSYEQYF	TGCGCCAGCAGCTACCTCAGCTCCTACGAGCAGTACTTC	-	few	TRBV10-2	TRBJ2-7
CASEGLGFLNEQYF	TGCGCCAGTGAGGGTTTGGGTTTTCTAAACGAGCAGTACTTC	-	-	TRBV5-1	TRBJ2-7
CASSSARDRAGNTIYF	TGTGCCAGCAGCTCTGCCCGGGACAGGGCTGGAAACACCATATATTTT	TRBD1	-	TRBV7-9	TRBJ1-3
CAWEPGGYGYTF	TGTGCCTGGGAGCCGGGAGGCTATGGCTACACCTTC	-	-	TRBV30	TRBJ1-2
CASSWGQGYSYEQYF	TGTGCCAGCAGTTGGGGACAGGGGTACTCCTACGAGCAGTACTTC	TRBD1	-	TRBV27	TRBJ2-7
CASSLVDGWPGLNQPQHF	TGTGCCAGCAGCTTAGTTGATGGGTGGCCAGGCCTCAATCAGCCCCAGCATTTT	-	-	TRBV7-8	TRBJ1-5
CASSSDRGYYGYTF	TGTGCCAGCAGCAGCGATCGGGGTTACTATGGCTACACCTTC	-	once	TRBV6-5	TRBJ1-2
CASSRRRANQETQYF	TGTGCCAGCAGCCGAAGGCGCGCAAACCAAGAGACCCAGTACTTC	-	-	TRBV7-3	TRBJ2-5
CASSLRDLTDTQYF	TGTGCCAGCAGCCTCCGGGACTTGACAGATACGCAGTATTTT	-	-	TRBV5-8	TRBJ2-3
CASSYSMDSGNTIYF	TGTGCCAGCAGTTACTCCATGGACAGTGGGAACACCATATATTTT	-	-	TRBV6-6	TRBJ1-3
CASSLTSQETQYF	TGTGCCAGCAGCCTTACAAGCCAAGAGACCCAGTACTTC	-	-	TRBV9	TRBJ2-5
CASSMFDPGGVDEKLFF	TGTGCCAGCAGCATGTTTGACCCGGGAGGAGTGGATGAAAAACTGTTTTTT	-	-	TRBV5-6	TRBJ1-4
CASSEFGGGTEAFF	TGTGCCAGCAGTGAATTCGGGGGAGGTACTGAAGCTTTCTTT	-	-	TRBV2	TRBJ1-1
CAIRLAGGFYNEQFF	TGTGCCATCAGACTAGCGGGGGGGTTCTACAATGAGCAGTTCTTC	TRBD2	-	TRBV10-3	TRBJ2-1
CASSLADSGTDGYTF	TGTGCCAGCAGCTTGGCCGATTCAGGGACGGATGGCTACACCTTC	-	once	TRBV5-5	TRBJ1-2
CASSGEREWDNEQFF	TGTGCCAGCAGTGGTGAGCGGGAGTGGGACAATGAGCAGTTCTTC	TRBD2	-	TRBV2	TRBJ2-1
CASSVANTEAFF	TGTGCCAGCAGCGTAGCGAACACTGAAGCTTTCTTT	-	-	TRBV9	TRBJ1-1
CATRSSTSIYF	TGTGCCACCCGATCCTCGACTAGCATATACTTC	TRBD2	-	TRBV6-5	TRBJ2-7